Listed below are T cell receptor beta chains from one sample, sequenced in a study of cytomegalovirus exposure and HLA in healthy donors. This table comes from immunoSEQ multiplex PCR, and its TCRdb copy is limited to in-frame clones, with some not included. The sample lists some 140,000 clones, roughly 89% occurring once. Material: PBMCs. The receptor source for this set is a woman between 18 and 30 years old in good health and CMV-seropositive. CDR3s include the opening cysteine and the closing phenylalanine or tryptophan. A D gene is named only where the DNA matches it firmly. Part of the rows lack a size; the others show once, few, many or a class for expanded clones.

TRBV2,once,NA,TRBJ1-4,TGTGCCAGCAGTGAACGGGTGGGGCGCTCTGAAAAACTGTTTTTT,CASSERVGRSEKLFF
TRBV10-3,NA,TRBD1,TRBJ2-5,TGTGCCATCAGTGACCCGACAGGGGGCAAAGAGACCCAGTACTTC,CAISDPTGGKETQYF
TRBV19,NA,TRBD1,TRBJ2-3,TGTGCCAGTAGTCCCTGGACAGGGAGCACAGATACGCAGTATTTT,CASSPWTGSTDTQYF
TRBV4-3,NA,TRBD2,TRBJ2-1,TGCGCCAGCAGCCAAGTAGTTAGCGGGGCCAATGAGCAGTTCTTC,CASSQVVSGANEQFF
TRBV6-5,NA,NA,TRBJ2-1,TGTGCCAGCACCCTAAATGCCGCCGGCTACAATGAGCAGTTCTTC,CASTLNAAGYNEQFF
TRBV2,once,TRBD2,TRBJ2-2,TGTGCCAGCAGACTAGCGGGGACTAACACCGGGGAGCTGTTTTTT,CASRLAGTNTGELFF
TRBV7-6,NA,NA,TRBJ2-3,TGTGCCAGCAGCCCAACAGGGCCCCCACCAGATACGCAGTATTTT,CASSPTGPPPDTQYF
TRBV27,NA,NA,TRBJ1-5,TGTGCCAGCAGTTTAACGGCCCCAGGGTTCTATAGCAATCAGCCCCAGCATTTT,CASSLTAPGFYSNQPQHF
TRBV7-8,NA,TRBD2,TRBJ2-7,TGTGCCAGCAGCCCCTCCCCGGGGAGGCCGGGGGGCTACGAGCAGTACTTC,CASSPSPGRPGGYEQYF
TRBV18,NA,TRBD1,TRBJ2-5,TGTGCCAGCTCCCTCGGACAGGGACTGGAGACCCAGTACTTC,CASSLGQGLETQYF
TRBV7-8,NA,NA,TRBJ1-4,TGTGCCAGCAGCTTGTCAGGGAAGGTGTTTTTT,CASSLSGKVFF
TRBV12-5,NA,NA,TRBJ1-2,TGTGCTAGTGGTTTGTTAAGGACAGCTAACTATGGCTACACCTTC,CASGLLRTANYGYTF
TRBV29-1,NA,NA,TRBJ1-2,TGCAGCGCCATACAGGGAGATGGCTACACCTTC,CSAIQGDGYTF
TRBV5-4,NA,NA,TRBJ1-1,TGTGCCAGCAGCTTGGGGCAGGGAGGAGAGGAAGCTTTCTTT,CASSLGQGGEEAFF
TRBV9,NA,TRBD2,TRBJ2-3,TGTGCCAGCAGCGTAGTAGGTAGCGGGGGGCCGAGCACAGATACGCAGTATTTT,CASSVVGSGGPSTDTQYF
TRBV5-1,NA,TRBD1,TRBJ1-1,TGCGCCAGCAGCCCGACAGGGCCCACTGAAGCTTTCTTT,CASSPTGPTEAFF
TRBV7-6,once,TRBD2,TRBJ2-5,TGTGCCAGCAGTCGGACTAGCGGGGCCGAAGAGACCCAGTACTTC,CASSRTSGAEETQYF
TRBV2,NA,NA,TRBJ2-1,TGTGCCAGCAGGTCACGGAGCTCCTACAATGAGCAGTTCTTC,CASRSRSSYNEQFF
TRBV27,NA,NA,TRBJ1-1,TGTGCCAGCAGTTTGGGGGGGGAAGCTTTCTTT,CASSLGGEAFF
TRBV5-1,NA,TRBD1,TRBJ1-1,TGCGCCAGCAGCTCCTCACAGGGGAACGCTGAAGCTTTCTTT,CASSSSQGNAEAFF
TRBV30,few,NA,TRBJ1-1,TGTGCCTGGAGTCGGACAGACAGGCCGAACACTGAAGCTTTCTTT,CAWSRTDRPNTEAFF
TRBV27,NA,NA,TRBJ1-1,TGTGCCAGCAGTTTGTTCTCGAACACTGAAGCTTTCTTT,CASSLFSNTEAFF
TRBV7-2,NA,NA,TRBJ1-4,TGTGCCAGCAGCCCCGGACAGCAGAATGAAAAACTGTTTTTT,CASSPGQQNEKLFF
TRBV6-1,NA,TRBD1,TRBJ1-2,TGTGCCAGCAGACAGGGGCCAAACTATGGCTACACCTTC,CASRQGPNYGYTF
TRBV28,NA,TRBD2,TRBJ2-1,TGTGCCAGCAGTGGAAGCGGGGGGAAATACAATGAGCAGTTCTTC,CASSGSGGKYNEQFF
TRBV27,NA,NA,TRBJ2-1,TGTGCCAGCATGCCGGCAGGATACAATGAGCAGTTCTTC,CASMPAGYNEQFF
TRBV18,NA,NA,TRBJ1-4,TGTGCCAGCTCCCTTGCTCGCGGATCGGTAACTAATGAAAAACTGTTTTTT,CASSLARGSVTNEKLFF
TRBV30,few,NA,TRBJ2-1,TGTGCCTGGAGTGTTACTGAAACAGGTTCTATGTTCTTC,CAWSVTETGSMFF
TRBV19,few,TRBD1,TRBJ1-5,TGTGCCAGTAGTATCGACGGCAGGGGGTTTAATCAGCCCCAGCATTTT,CASSIDGRGFNQPQHF
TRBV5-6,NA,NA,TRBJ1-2,TGTGCCAGCAGCTTAGTTTCTCCGGGGGAAGGGTATGGCTACACCTTC,CASSLVSPGEGYGYTF
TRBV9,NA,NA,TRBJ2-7,TGTGCCAGCAGCGCTGCGGGGACGGCCTTTTACGAGCAGTACTTC,CASSAAGTAFYEQYF
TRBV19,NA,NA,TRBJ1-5,TGTGCCAGTAGTATAGACGGGAATCAGCCCCAGCATTTT,CASSIDGNQPQHF
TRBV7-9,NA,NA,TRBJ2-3,TGTGCCAGCAGCCCAATAGCGGCAGATACGCAGTATTTT,CASSPIAADTQYF
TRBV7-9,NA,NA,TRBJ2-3,TGTGCCAGCAGCTCCTACTTGGATACGCAGTATTTT,CASSSYLDTQYF
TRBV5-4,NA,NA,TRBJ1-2,TGTGCCAGCAGCTTACAGGGAATTAAGGCGGATGGCTACACCTTC,CASSLQGIKADGYTF
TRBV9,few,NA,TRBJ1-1,TGTGCCAGCAGCGTGAGATTGAACACTGAAGCTTTCTTT,CASSVRLNTEAFF
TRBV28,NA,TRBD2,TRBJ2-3,TGTGCCAGCCAGCAGGCGGGGGGGGGCACAGATACGCAGTATTTT,CASQQAGGGTDTQYF
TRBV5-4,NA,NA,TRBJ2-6,TGTGCCAGCAGCTTCCAGGGCTCTGGGGCCAACGTCCTGACTTTC,CASSFQGSGANVLTF
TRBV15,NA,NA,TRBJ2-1,TGTGCCACCAGCAGCCTCCAGGAGCAGTTCTTC,CATSSLQEQFF
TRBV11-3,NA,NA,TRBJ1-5,TGTGCCAGCAGCGCGGGGGCGGGGCAGCCCCAGCATTTT,CASSAGAGQPQHF
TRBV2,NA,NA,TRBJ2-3,TGTGCCAGGGGCGGGACAGGCACAGATACGCAGTATTTT,CARGGTGTDTQYF
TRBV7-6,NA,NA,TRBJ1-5,TGTGCCAGCAGCTCCCGTCCAGGGGTCGATCAGCCCCAGCATTTT,CASSSRPGVDQPQHF
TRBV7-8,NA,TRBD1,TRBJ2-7,TGTGCCAGCAGCTCCCCCACAGCAGGGGGTAACGAGCAGTACTTC,CASSSPTAGGNEQYF
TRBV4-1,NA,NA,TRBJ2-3,TGCGCCAGCAGCCACCCGTCGACTAGCACAGATACGCAGTATTTT,CASSHPSTSTDTQYF
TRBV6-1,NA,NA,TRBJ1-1,TGTGCCAGCGGTGGGTTGAGGGTAGGTACTGAAGCTTTCTTT,CASGGLRVGTEAFF
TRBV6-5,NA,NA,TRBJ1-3,TGTGCCAGCGGAACGGGACAAATCTCTGGAAACACCATATATTTT,CASGTGQISGNTIYF
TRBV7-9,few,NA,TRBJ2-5,TGTGCCAGCAGCTCGGGGGAAGAGACAGCGTTTATGGAGACCCAGTACTTC,CASSSGEETAFMETQYF
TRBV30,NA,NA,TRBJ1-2,TGTGCCTGGGACAGACCGAACTATGGCTACACCTTC,CAWDRPNYGYTF